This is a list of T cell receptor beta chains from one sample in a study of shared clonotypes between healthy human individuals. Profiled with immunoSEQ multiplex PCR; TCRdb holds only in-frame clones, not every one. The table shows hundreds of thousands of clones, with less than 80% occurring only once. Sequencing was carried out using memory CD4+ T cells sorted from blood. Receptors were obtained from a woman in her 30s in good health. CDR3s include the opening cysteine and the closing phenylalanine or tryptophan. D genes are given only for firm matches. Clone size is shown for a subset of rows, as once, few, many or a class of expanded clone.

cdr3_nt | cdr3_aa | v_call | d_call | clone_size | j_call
TGTGCCAGCAGCCCGAACTCAGGACAGGGTCGCGAAAAACTGTTTTTT | CASSPNSGQGREKLFF | TRBV11-2 | TRBD1 | . | TRBJ1-4
TGTGCCATCAGTGACCAGCTAGCGGAAAGCACAGATACGCAGTATTTT | CAISDQLAESTDTQYF | TRBV10-3 | TRBD2 | few | TRBJ2-3
TGTGCCAGCAGCTTAGGTGCGGATACTAGCACAGATACGCAGTATTTT | CASSLGADTSTDTQYF | TRBV7-8 | . | . | TRBJ2-3
TGTGCCAGCAGTCCATCAGGTGGAAACACCATATATTTT | CASSPSGGNTIYF | TRBV27 | . | . | TRBJ1-3
TGCGCCAGCAGCCCCTGGGCTAGCGGGAGCGATGAGCAGTTCTTC | CASSPWASGSDEQFF | TRBV5-1 | TRBD2 | . | TRBJ2-1
TGTGCCAGCAGCTCAACCCGGCAGGGGGCATTTCACGAGCAGTACTTC | CASSSTRQGAFHEQYF | TRBV11-2 | TRBD1 | . | TRBJ2-7
TGTGCCAGCAGCAGCGACAGGAACACTGAAGCTTTCTTT | CASSSDRNTEAFF | TRBV11-2 | . | few | TRBJ1-1
TGCGCCAGCAGCCCGGGGGACAGGGATTACAATGAGCAGTTCTTC | CASSPGDRDYNEQFF | TRBV5-1 | TRBD1 | . | TRBJ2-1
TGCGCCAGCAGCTTCGGTGGGAGCGCCTACGAGCAGTACTTC | CASSFGGSAYEQYF | TRBV5-1 | . | once | TRBJ2-7
TGTGCCAGCAGTGTGGACAGGGGACAGAATCAGCCCCAGCATTTT | CASSVDRGQNQPQHF | TRBV6-1 | TRBD1 | . | TRBJ1-5
TGTGCCAGCAGTAACCCGGGGAGCACCTACGAGCAGTACTTC | CASSNPGSTYEQYF | TRBV27 | . | . | TRBJ2-7
TGCGCCAGCAGTGACGGGACCTCTAACTACGAGCAGTACTTC | CASSDGTSNYEQYF | TRBV10-1 | . | . | TRBJ2-7
TGTGCCAGCAGTGCCCCTAGCGGCGCCTTGGGAGATACGCAGTATTTT | CASSAPSGALGDTQYF | TRBV28 | TRBD2 | many | TRBJ2-3
TGTGCCAGCAGCGCCACACTAGCGGGAGGGTACAATGAGCAGTTCTTC | CASSATLAGGYNEQFF | TRBV9 | TRBD2 | few | TRBJ2-1
TGTGCCAGCAGTCACAGGGAGGAGCCGTACGAGCAGTACTTC | CASSHREEPYEQYF | TRBV6-1 | . | . | TRBJ2-7
TGTGCCAGCAGGACGTCACGGGAGAAGGGTGAAGCTTTCTTT | CASRTSREKGEAFF | TRBV27 | . | . | TRBJ1-1
TGTGCCACCTCCCGTGGGGGGTGGAACACTGAAGCTTTCTTT | CATSRGGWNTEAFF | TRBV28 | . | . | TRBJ1-1
TGTGCCAGCAGCAAAGACACTTACACTGAAGCTTTCTTT | CASSKDTYTEAFF | TRBV5-4 | . | . | TRBJ1-1
TGTGCCACCAGCAGAGGTTCCGGGACAGGGGTCAGAGGGCCCAATCAGCCCCAGCATTTT | CATSRGSGTGVRGPNQPQHF | TRBV15 | TRBD1 | . | TRBJ1-5
TGTGCCAGCAGCAGGACAGATTCCTACGAGCAGTACTTC | CASSRTDSYEQYF | TRBV25-1 | . | . | TRBJ2-7
TGCGCCAGCAGCACGGGGGACAGGGGAAGACGCGAGCAGTACTTC | CASSTGDRGRREQYF | TRBV5-1 | TRBD1 | . | TRBJ2-7
TGTGCCAGCAGTGGGACAGGGGGGAGCAATCAGCCCCAGCATTTT | CASSGTGGSNQPQHF | TRBV2 | TRBD1 | . | TRBJ1-5
TGTGCCAGCAGTTCTCTGGGACTAGCGTACAATGAGCAGTTCTTC | CASSSLGLAYNEQFF | TRBV28 | TRBD2 | once | TRBJ2-1
TGTGCCAGCAGTTTATCCGTCTCGTCTTCTGGTGAAAAACTGTTTTTT | CASSLSVSSSGEKLFF | TRBV27 | . | . | TRBJ1-4
TGTGCCAGTAGTATCTCCGGGACTAGCAATGAGCAGTTCTTC | CASSISGTSNEQFF | TRBV19 | TRBD2 | many | TRBJ2-1
TGCGCCAGCAGCTGCCCGCCTTTTGACAGGGGCGGTCAGCCCCAGCATTTT | CASSCPPFDRGGQPQHF | TRBV5-1 | TRBD1 | . | TRBJ1-5
TGTGCCAGCGCCATCCAAGACAGGCTTGGTGACACCGGGGAGCTGTTTTTT | CASAIQDRLGDTGELFF | TRBV28 | . | . | TRBJ2-2
TGTGCCAGCAGCCCGTTTAAGTCTGACTCTGGAAACACCATATATTTT | CASSPFKSDSGNTIYF | TRBV5-6 | . | . | TRBJ1-3
TGTGCCAGCAGTGAAGGCGTTTGGACCCCGAAGGTTGGCTACACCTTC | CASSEGVWTPKVGYTF | TRBV2 | . | many | TRBJ1-2
TGTGCCAGCACCGGAGGGGATCAATTCTACGAGCAGTACTTC | CASTGGDQFYEQYF | TRBV6-1 | . | . | TRBJ2-7
TGCGCCAGCAGAGAACACGACGGGAATCAGCCCCAGCATTTT | CASREHDGNQPQHF | TRBV5-1 | . | few | TRBJ1-5
TGTGCCAGCAGCTTAGGGACACTCCCTTGGGGCGAGCAGTACTTC | CASSLGTLPWGEQYF | TRBV5-4 | . | few | TRBJ2-7
TGTGCCAGCAGTACGGGCGGGACAGCCGGTAACGAGCAGTACTTC | CASSTGGTAGNEQYF | TRBV6-5 | . | few | TRBJ2-7
TGTGCCAGCAGGGGACAGCAGACTAACTATGGCTACACCTTC | CASRGQQTNYGYTF | TRBV27 | TRBD1 | many | TRBJ1-2
TGTGCCACCGGGGCTAGCGGGAGATTTGGAGAGACCCAGTACTTC | CATGASGRFGETQYF | TRBV15 | TRBD2 | . | TRBJ2-5
TGCAGCGTTGTTAACAGGCGCGGCTACACCTTC | CSVVNRRGYTF | TRBV29-1 | . | once | TRBJ1-2
TGTGCCGGCGGGAGCGGGGCTAGCACAGATACGCAGTATTTT | CAGGSGASTDTQYF | TRBV5-4 | TRBD2 | few | TRBJ2-3
TGTGCCAGTAGTAAAGGCAGACTGGCTAACTATGGCTACACCTTC | CASSKGRLANYGYTF | TRBV19 | . | . | TRBJ1-2
TGCGCCAGCAGCTCAACAGGGGCCTACAATCAGCCCCAGCATTTT | CASSSTGAYNQPQHF | TRBV5-1 | TRBD1 | . | TRBJ1-5
TGTGCCAGCAGTTTAAGGCTCGACCTAACAGATACGCAGTATTTT | CASSLRLDLTDTQYF | TRBV28 | . | once | TRBJ2-3